This entry features one T cell receptor beta chain sequence. Its specificity is unknown. A v3.0 immunoSEQ assay was performed at survey level. The method was immunoSEQ multiplex PCR; TCRdb's version includes in-frame clones alone and lacks a portion of them. The sample records 2,500 to 3,000 clones, 79% being singletons. This entry belongs to a study of long-term antiretroviral therapy in people with HIV. Study details: Specimens dating back about a decade before the 2015 immediate-ART recommendation are the oldest included.

This CDR3 is built from 14 residues. V lost 4 bases, J lost 12 bases, and 10 bases stayed unmatched. Looked up from germline, CDR1 is SGHRS and CDR2 is YFSETQ. Study-wide results and limits: Comparison with controls showed narrower CDR3 length ranges in HIV repertoires.

The TCR sequence derives from a woman aged 40 to 55 with HIV. The chain recombines TRBV5-1 with TRBJ2-6, with 7 bases identical to TRBD1. The sample consisted of unsorted PBMCs, taken 0.4 years before starting antiretroviral therapy. The CDR3 region has the DNA TGCGCCAGCAGCCCCGGTTCAGGGGGAAGCGTCCTGACTTTC. Translation gives CASSPGSGGSVLTF.